This TCR beta chain was profiled in a study of blood T cell repertoires in COVID-19. About the research overall: Samples of COVID-19 (acute and convalescent) were obtained from the United States, Italy and Spain. T cells, B-cell-depleted T cells, or PBMCs supplied cDNA or gDNA.

In the original workflow: Researchers report that nucleated cell counts were estimated from reference gene primer amplification. Only in-frame clones appear in the TCRdb table, and some are missing; sequencing was by immunoSEQ multiplex PCR. V and J calls and clone size are those listed in that table; D and trimming were worked out from the DNA. This table holds roughly 260,000 clones, about nine tenths found once. The source of this sequence is a woman aged 45-65 years who had recovered from COVID-19. The specimen sequenced was peripheral blood.

This CDR3 is CASSQSSDRISPLHF. CDR3 coding DNA: TGTGCCAGCAGTCAATCAAGCGACAGGATCTCACCCCTCCACTTT. V gene TRBV6-2 or TRBV6-3 combines with J gene TRBJ1-6, with a weak D call TRBD1 (6 bases). Germline V gene sequence: CDR1 MNHEY, CDR2 SVGEGT. CDR3 length: 15 amino acids. V was shortened by 5 bases and J by 10 bases, with 18 bases between the two germline ends.